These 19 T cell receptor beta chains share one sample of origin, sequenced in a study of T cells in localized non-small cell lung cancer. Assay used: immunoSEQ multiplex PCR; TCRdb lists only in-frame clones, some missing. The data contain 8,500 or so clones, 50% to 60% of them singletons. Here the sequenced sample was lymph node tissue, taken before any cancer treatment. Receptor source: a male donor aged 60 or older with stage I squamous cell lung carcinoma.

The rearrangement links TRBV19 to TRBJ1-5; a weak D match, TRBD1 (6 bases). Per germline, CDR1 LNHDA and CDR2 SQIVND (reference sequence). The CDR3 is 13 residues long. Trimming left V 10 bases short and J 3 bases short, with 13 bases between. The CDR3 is CATSTGSNQPQHF. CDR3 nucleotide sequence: TGTGCCACATCGACAGGTTCCAATCAGCCCCAGCATTTT.

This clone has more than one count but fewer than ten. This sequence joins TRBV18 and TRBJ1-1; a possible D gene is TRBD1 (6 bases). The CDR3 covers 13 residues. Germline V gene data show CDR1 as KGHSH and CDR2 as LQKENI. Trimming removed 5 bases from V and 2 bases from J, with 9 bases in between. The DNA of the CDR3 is TGTGCCAGCTCAAAACAGGGCAACACTGAAGCTTTCTTT. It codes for CASSKQGNTEAFF.

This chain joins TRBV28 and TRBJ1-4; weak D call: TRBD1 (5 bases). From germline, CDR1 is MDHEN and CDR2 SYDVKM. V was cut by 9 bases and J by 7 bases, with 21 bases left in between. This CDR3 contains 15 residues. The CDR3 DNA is TGTGCCAGTTTTCATGGGAGGGGTCTGGGTGAAAAACTGTTTTTT. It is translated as CASFHGRGLGEKLFF.

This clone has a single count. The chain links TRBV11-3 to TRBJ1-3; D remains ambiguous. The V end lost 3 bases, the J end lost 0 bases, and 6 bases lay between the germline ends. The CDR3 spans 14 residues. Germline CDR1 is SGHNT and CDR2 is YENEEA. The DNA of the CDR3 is TGTGCCAGCAGCTTCGGAGGCTCTGGAAACACCATATATTTT. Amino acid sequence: CASSFGGSGNTIYF.

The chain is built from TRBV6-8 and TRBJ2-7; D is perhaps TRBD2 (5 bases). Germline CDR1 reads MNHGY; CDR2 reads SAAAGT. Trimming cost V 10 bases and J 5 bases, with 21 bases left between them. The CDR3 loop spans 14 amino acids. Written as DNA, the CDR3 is TGTGCCATCAGCTCGGCGGGCGGTTTTAACGAGCAGTACTTC. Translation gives CAISSAGGFNEQYF.

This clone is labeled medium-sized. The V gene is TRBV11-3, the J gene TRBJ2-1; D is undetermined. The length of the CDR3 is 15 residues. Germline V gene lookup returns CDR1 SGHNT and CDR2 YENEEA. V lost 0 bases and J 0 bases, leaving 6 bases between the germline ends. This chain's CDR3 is CASSLEASSYNEQFF. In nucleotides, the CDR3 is TGTGCCAGCAGCTTAGAGGCMAGCTCCTACAATGAGCAGTTCTTC. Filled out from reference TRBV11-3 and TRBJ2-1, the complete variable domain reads EAGVVQSPRYKIIEKKQPVAFWCNPISGHNTLYWYLQNLGQGPELLIRYENEEAVDDSQLPKDRFSAERLKGVDSTLKIQPAELGDSAVYLCASSLEASSYNEQFFGPGTRLTVL.

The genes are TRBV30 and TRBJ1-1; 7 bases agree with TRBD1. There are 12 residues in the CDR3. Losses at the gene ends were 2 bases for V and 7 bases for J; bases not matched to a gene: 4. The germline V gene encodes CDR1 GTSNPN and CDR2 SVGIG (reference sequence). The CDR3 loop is CAWSRQGDEAFF. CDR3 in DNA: TGTGCCTGGAGTCGACAGGGTGATGAAGCTTTCTTT.

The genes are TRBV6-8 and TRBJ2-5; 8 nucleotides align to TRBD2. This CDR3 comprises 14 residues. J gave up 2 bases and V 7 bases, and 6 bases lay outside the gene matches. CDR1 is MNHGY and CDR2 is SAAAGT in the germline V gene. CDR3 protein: CASNGGRTQETQYF. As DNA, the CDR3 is TGTGCCAGCAACGGCGGGAGGACGCAAGAGACCCAGTACTTC.

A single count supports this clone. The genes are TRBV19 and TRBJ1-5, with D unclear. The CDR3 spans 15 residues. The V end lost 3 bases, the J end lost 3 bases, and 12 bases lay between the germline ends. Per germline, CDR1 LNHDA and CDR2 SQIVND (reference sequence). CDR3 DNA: TGTGCCAGTAGTATTCGGGAATCGTACAATCAGCCCCAGCATTTT. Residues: CASSIRESYNQPQHF. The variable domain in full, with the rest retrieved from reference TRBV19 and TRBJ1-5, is DGGITQSPKYLFRKEGQNVTLSCEQNLNHDAMYWYRQDPGQGLRLIYYSQIVNDFQKGDIAEGYSVSREKKESFPLTVTSAQKNPTAFYLCASSIRESYNQPQHFGDGTRLSIL.

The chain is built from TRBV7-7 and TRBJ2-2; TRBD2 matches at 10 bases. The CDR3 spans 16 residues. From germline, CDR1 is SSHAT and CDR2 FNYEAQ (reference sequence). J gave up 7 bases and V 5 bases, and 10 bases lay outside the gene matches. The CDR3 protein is CASSPPSGRAGGELFF. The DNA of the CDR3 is TGTGCCAGCAGCCCACCCAGCGGGAGGGCCGGCGGGGAGCTGTTTTTT.

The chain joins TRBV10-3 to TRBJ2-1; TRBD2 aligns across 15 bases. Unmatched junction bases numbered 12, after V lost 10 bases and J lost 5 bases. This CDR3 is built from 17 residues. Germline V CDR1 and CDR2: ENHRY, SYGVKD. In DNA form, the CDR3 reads TGTGCCACCAAGGGACTAGCGGGAGGCGGTAGTGACAATGAGCAGTTCTTC. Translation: CATKGLAGGGSDNEQFF.

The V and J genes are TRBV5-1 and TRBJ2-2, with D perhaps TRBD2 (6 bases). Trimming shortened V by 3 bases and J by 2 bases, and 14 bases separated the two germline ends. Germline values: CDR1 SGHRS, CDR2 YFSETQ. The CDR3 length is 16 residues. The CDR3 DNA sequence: TGCGCCAGCAGCTCTCAACCGGGGACTAACACCGGGGAGCTGTTTTTT. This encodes CASSSQPGTNTGELFF.

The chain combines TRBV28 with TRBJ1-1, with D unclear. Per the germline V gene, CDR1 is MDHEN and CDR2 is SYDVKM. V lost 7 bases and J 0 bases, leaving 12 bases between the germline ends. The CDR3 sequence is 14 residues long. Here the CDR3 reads CASTIGGMNTEAFF. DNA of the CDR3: TGTGCCAGCACCATAGGCGGGATGAACACTGAAGCTTTCTTT.

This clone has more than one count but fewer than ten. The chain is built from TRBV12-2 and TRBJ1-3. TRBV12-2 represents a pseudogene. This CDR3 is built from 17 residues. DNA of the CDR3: TGTGCCACAAACTCGGGGTATAAGGAGTCAGTAGGAAACACCATATATTTT. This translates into CATNSGYKESVGNTIYF.

The CDR3 DNA is TGTGCCAGCAGCCCGAGTGGACTAGCGGGAGGAGATACGCAGTATTTT. It translates to CASSPSGLAGGDTQYF. The chain uses TRBV11-3 and TRBJ2-3; 14 bases fit TRBD2. Germline V gene data show CDR1 as SGHNT and CDR2 as YENEEA. V was pared by 5 bases and J by 5 bases, with 6 bases of the junction left unmatched. CDR3 size: 16 residues. The variable domain in full, with the rest retrieved from reference TRBV11-3 and TRBJ2-3, is EAGVVQSPRYKIIEKKQPVAFWCNPISGHNTLYWYLQNLGQGPELLIRYENEEAVDDSQLPKDRFSAERLKGVDSTLKIQPAELGDSAVYLCASSPSGLAGGDTQYFGPGTRLTVL.

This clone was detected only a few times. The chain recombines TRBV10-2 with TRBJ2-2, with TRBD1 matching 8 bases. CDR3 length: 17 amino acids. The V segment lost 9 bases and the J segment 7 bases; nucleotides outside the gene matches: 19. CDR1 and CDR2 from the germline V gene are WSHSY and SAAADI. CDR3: CASSNRGIGDEVGELFF. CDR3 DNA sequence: TGCGCCAGTTCAAACAGGGGGATAGGGGATGAGGTCGGGGAGCTGTTTTTT.

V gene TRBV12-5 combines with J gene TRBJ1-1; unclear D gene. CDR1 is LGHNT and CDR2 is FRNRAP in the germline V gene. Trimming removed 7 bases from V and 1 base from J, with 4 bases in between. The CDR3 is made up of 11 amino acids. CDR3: CASAANTEAFF. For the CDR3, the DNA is TGTGCTAGTGCCGCGAACACTGAAGCTTTCTTT.

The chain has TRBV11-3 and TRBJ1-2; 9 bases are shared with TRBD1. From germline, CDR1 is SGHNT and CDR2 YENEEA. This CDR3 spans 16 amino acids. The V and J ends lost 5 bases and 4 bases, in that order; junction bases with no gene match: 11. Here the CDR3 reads CASSLAGGQGSYGYTF. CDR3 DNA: TGTGCCAGCAGCCTTGCAGGGGGACAGGGATCCTATGGCTACACCTTC.

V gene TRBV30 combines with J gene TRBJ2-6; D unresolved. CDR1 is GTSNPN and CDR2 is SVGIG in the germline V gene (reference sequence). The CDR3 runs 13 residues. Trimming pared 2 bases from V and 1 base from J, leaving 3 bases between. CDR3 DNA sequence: TGTGCCTGGAGTCTTTCTGGGGCCAACGTCCTGACTTTC. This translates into CAWSLSGANVLTF.